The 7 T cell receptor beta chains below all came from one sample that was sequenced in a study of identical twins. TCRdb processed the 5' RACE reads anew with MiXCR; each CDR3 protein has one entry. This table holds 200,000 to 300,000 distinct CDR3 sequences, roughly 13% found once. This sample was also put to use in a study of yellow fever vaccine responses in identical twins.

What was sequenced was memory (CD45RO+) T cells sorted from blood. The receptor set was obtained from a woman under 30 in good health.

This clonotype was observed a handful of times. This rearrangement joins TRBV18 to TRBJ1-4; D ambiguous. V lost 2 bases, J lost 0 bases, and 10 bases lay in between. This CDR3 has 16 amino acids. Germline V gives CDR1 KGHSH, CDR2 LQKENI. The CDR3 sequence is CASSPIPGSTNEKLFF. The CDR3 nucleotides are TGTGCCAGCTCACCAATTCCGGGCTCAACTAATGAAAAACTGTTTTTT.

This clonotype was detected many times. CDR3 DNA: TGTGCCAGCAGCTATTCAAGACTAGCCCGGGAGCAGTACTTC. Translated, it gives CASSYSRLAREQYF. V and J are TRBV11-2 and TRBJ2-7; TRBD2 agrees at 7 bases. Unmatched junction bases numbered 10, after V lost 4 bases and J lost 7 bases. The CDR3 runs 14 residues. Germline CDR1 and CDR2: SGHAT and FQNNGV. Drawing the rest from reference TRBV11-2 and TRBJ2-7, the complete variable domain is EAGVAQSPRYKIIEKRQSVAFWCNPISGHATLYWYQQILGQGPKLLIQFQNNGVVDDSQLPKDRFSAERLKGVDSTLKIQPAKLEDSAVYLCASSYSRLAREQYFGPGTRLTVT.

CDR3 residues: CASSLRTGGEQYF. The CDR3 nucleotides read TGTGCCAGCAGCTTAAGAACCGGGGGGGAGCAGTACTTC. This chain joins TRBV11-2 and TRBJ2-7; 7 positions agree with TRBD2. The CDR3 has 13 amino acids. Losses at the gene ends were 2 bases for V and 7 bases for J; bases not matched to a gene: 5. Germline V lookup: CDR1 SGHAT, CDR2 FQNNGV.

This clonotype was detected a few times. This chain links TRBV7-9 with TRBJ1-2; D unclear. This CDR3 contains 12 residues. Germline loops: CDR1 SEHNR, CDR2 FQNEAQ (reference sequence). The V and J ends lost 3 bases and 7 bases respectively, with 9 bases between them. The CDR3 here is CASSFVGSGYTF. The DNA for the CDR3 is TGTGCCAGCAGCTTCGTCGGAAGTGGCTACACCTTC.

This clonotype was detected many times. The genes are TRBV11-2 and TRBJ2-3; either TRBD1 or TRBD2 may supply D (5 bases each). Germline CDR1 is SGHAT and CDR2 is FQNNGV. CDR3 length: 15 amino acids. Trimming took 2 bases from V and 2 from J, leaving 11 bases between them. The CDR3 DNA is TGTGCCAGCAGCTTACAACTGGGACCCACAGATACGCAGTATTTT. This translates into CASSLQLGPTDTQYF. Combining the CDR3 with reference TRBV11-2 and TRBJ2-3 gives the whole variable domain EAGVAQSPRYKIIEKRQSVAFWCNPISGHATLYWYQQILGQGPKLLIQFQNNGVVDDSQLPKDRFSAERLKGVDSTLKIQPAKLEDSAVYLCASSLQLGPTDTQYFGPGTRLTVL.

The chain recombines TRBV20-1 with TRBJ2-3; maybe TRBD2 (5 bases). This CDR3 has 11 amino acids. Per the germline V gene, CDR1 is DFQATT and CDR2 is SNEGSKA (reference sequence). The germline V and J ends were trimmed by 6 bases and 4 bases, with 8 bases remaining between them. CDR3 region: CSASAADTQYF. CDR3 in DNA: TGCAGTGCGTCAGCGGCAGATACGCAGTATTTT.

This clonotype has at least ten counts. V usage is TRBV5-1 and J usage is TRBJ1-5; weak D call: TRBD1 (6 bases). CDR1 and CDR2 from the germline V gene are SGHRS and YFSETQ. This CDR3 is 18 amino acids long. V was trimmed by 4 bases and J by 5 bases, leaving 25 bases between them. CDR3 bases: TGCGCCAGCAGCCCACGGGACACAGGGTACATCGGCTATCAGCCCCAGCATTTT. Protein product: CASSPRDTGYIGYQPQHF.